This T cell receptor (beta chain) came from a study of T cells and copy number aberrations in small-cell lung cancer. In germline, CDR1 is KGHSH, CDR2 LQKENI. The CDR3 loop spans 14 amino acids. J gave up 7 bases and V 5 bases, and 7 bases lay outside the gene matches. This table comes from immunoSEQ multiplex PCR, and its TCRdb copy is limited to in-frame clones, with some not included. This table has about 2,000 clones, 82% appearing once. Material for sequencing was normal tissue next to the tumor. The rearrangement joins TRBV18 to TRBJ1-3, with TRBD1 identical over 8 bases. The receptor comes from a man in his forties or fifties with small cell lung cancer. The chain's CDR3 is CASSRPGQANTIYF. The CDR3 nucleotides are TGTGCCAGCTCAAGGCCGGGACAGGCGAACACCATATATTTT.